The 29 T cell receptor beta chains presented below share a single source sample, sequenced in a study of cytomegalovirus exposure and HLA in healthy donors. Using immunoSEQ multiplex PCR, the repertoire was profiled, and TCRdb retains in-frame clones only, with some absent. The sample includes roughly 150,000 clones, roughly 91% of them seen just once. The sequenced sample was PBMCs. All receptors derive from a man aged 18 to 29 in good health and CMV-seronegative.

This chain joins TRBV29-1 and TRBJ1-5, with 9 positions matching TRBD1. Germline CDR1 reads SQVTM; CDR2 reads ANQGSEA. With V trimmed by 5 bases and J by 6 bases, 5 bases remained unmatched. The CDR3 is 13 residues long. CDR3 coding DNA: TGCAGCGTTAAGGGACAGGGACCTCAGCCCCAGCATTTT. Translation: CSVKGQGPQPQHF.

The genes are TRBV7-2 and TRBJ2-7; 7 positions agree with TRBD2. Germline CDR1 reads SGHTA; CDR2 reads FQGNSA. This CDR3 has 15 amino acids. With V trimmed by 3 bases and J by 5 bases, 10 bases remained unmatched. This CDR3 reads CASSFTRERTHEQYF. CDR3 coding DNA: TGTGCCAGCAGCTTTACGCGGGAGAGGACCCACGAGCAGTACTTC.

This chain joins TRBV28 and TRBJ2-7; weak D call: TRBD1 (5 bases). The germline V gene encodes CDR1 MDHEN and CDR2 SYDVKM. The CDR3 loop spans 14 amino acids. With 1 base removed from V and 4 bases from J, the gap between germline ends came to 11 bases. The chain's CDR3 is CASSLSGQKYEQYV. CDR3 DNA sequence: TGTGCCAGCAGTTTATCAGGGCAGAAGTACGAGCAGTACGTC.

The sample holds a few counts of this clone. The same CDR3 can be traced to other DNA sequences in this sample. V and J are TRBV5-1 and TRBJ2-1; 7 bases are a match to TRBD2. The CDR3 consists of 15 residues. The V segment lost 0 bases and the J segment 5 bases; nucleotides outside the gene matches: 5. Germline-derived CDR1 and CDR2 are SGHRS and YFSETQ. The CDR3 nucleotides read TGCGCCAGCAGCTTGGTCGGGGGGAGTAACAATGAGCAGTTCTTC. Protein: CASSLVGGSNNEQFF.

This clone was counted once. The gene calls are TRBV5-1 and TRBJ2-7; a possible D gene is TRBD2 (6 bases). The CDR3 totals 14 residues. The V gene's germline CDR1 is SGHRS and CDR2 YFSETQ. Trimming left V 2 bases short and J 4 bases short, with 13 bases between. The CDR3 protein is CASSFRERLYEQYF. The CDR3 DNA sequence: TGCGCCAGCAGCTTCCGGGAGAGGCTATACGAGCAGTACTTC.

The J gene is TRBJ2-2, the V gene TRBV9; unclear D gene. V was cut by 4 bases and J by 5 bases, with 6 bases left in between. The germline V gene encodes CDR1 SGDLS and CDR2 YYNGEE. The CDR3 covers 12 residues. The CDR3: CASSTITGELFF. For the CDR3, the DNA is TGTGCCAGCAGCACAATTACCGGGGAGCTGTTTTTT. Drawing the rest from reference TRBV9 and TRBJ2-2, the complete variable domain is DSGVTQTPKHLITATGQRVTLRCSPRSGDLSVYWYQQSLDQGLQFLIQYYNGEERAKGNILERFSAQQFPDLHSELNLSSLELGDSALYFCASSTITGELFFGEGSRLTVL.

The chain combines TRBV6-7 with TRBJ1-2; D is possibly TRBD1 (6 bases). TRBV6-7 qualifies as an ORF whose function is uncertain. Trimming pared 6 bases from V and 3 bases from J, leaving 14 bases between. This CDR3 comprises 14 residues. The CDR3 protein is CASRPSRGDYGYTF. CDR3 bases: TGTGCCAGCAGACCGAGCAGGGGCGACTATGGCTACACCTTC.

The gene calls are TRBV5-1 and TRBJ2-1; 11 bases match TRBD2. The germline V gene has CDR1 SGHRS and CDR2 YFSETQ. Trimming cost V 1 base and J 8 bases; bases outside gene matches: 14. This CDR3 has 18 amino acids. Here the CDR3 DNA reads TGCGCCAGCAGCTTGATCCGTAGCGGGAGGGGGTTTTTGGATGAGCAGTTCTTC. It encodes CASSLIRSGRGFLDEQFF.

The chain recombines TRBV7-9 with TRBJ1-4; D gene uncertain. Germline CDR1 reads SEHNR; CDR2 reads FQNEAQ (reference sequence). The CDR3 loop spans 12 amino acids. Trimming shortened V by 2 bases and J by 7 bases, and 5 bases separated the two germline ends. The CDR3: CASSLISEKLFF. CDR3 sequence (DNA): TGTGCCAGCAGCTTAATCAGTGAAAAACTGTTTTTT.

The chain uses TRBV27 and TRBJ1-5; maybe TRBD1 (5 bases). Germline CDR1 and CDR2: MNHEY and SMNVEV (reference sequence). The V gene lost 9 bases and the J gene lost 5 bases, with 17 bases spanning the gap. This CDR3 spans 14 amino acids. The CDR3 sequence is CASPGRRGDQPQHF. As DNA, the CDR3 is TGTGCCAGTCCGGGACGTCGGGGGGATCAGCCCCAGCATTTT.

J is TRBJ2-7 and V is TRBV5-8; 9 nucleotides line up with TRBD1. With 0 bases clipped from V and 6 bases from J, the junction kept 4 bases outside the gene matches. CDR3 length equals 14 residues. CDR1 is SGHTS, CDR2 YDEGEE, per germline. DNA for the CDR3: TGTGCCAGCAGCTTGGAACAGGGGGCGACCGAGCAGTACGTC. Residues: CASSLEQGATEQYV.

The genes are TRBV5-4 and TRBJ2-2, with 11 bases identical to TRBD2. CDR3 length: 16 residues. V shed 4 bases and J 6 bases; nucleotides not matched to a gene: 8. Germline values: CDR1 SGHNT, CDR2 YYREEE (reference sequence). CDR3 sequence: CASSVTSGSSSGELFF. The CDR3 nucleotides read TGTGCCAGCAGCGTCACTAGCGGGAGTTCTTCCGGGGAGCTGTTTTTT.

As DNA, the CDR3 is TGCGCCAGCAGCCCTAGCGGTAGCTCCTACAATGAGCAGTTCTTC. Translation: CASSPSGSSYNEQFF. The chain recombines TRBV4-1 with TRBJ2-1; 7 nucleotides match TRBD2. In germline, CDR1 is MGHRA, CDR2 YSYEKL. The CDR3 totals 15 residues. Trimming took 4 bases from V and 0 from J; bases not matched to a gene: 3.

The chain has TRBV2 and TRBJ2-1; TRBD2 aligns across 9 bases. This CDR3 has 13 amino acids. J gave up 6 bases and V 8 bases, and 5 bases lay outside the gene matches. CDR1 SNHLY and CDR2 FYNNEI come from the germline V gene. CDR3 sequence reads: CASFSGGLNEQFF. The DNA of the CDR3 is TGTGCCAGCTTTAGCGGGGGCCTCAATGAGCAGTTCTTC.

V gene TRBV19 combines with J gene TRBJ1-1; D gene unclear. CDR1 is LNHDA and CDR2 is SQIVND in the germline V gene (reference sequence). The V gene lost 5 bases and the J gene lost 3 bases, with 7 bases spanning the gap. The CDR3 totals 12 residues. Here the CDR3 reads CASSQRDTEAFF. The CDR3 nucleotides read TGTGCCAGTAGTCAGAGGGACACTGAAGCTTTCTTT.

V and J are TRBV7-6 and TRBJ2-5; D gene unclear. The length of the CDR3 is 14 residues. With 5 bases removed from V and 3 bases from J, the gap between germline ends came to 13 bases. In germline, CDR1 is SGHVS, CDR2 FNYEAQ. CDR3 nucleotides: TGTGCCAGCAGCCATCGCGGCCCGGAAGAGACCCAGTACTTC. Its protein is CASSHRGPEETQYF.

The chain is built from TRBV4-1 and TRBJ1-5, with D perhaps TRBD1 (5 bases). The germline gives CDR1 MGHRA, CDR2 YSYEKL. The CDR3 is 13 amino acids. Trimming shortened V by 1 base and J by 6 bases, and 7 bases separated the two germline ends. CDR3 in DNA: TGCGCCAGCAGCCAAGGGGGCGGTCAGCCCCAGCATTTT. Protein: CASSQGGGQPQHF.

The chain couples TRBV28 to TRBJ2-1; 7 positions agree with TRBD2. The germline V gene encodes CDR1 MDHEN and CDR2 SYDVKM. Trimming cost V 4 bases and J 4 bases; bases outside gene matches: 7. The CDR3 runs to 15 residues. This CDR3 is CASSSGGGLYNEQFF. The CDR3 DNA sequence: TGTGCCAGCAGTTCGGGGGGAGGCTTGTACAATGAGCAGTTCTTC.

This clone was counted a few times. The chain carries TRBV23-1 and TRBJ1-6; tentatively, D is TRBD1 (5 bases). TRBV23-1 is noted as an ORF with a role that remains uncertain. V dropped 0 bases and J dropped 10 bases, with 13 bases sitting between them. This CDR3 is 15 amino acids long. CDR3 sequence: CASSQSQGIRSPLHF. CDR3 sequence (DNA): TGCGCCAGCAGTCAATCGCAGGGTATTCGATCACCCCTCCACTTT.

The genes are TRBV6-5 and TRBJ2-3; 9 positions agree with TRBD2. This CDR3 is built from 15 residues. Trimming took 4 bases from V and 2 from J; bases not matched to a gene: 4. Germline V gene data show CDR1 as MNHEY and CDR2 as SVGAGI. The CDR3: CASSFSGGDTDTQYF. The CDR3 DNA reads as TGTGCCAGCAGTTTTAGCGGGGGAGACACAGATACGCAGTATTTT.

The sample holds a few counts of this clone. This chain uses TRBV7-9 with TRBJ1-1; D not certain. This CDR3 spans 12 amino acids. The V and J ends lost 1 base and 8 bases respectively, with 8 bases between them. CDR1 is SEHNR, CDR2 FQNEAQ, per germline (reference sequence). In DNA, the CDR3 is TGTGCCAGCAGCTTAGGACTAGCCGAAGCTTTCTTT. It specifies CASSLGLAEAFF. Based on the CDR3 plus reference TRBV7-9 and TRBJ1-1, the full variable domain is DTGVSQNPRHKITKRGQNVTFRCDPISEHNRLYWYRQTLGQGPEFLTYFQNEAQLEKSRLLSDRFSAERPKGSFSTLEIQRTEQGDSAMYLCASSLGLAEAFFGQGTRLTVV.

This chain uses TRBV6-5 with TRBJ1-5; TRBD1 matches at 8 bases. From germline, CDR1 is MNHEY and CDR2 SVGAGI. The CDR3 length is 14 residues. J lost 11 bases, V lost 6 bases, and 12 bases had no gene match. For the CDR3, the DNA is TGTGCCAGCAGCCAGGGGGCGTTAAGGGGGTCCCAGCATTTT. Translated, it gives CASSQGALRGSQHF.

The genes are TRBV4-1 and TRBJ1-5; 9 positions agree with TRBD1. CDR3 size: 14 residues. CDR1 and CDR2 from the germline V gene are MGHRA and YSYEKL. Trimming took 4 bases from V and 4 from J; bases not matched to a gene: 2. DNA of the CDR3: TGCGCCAGCAGCCGGACAGGGGCTAATCAGCCCCAGCATTTT. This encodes CASSRTGANQPQHF.

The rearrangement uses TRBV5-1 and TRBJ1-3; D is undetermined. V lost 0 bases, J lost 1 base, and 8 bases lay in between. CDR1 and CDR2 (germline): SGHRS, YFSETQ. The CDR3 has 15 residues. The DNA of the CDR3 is TGCGCCAGCAGCTTGGCCGCGGGTTCTGGAAACACCATATATTTT. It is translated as CASSLAAGSGNTIYF.

This CDR3 is CASSNLWSGAYEQYF. In nucleotides, the CDR3 is TGTGCCAGCAGCAATCTTTGGTCGGGAGCCTACGAGCAGTACTTC. The chain employs TRBV5-4 and TRBJ2-7; the D gene is possibly TRBD2 (6 bases). This CDR3 contains 15 residues. The V end lost 4 bases, the J end lost 2 bases, and 16 bases lay between the germline ends. CDR1 and CDR2 (germline): SGHNT, YYREEE (reference sequence). Complete variable domain (other parts from reference TRBV5-4 and TRBJ2-7): ETGVTQSPTHLIKTRGQQVTLRCSSQSGHNTVSWYQQALGQGPQFIFQYYREEENGRGNFPPRFSGLQFPNYSSELNVNALELDDSALYLCASSNLWSGAYEQYFGPGTRLTVT.

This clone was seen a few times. CDR3 in DNA: TGCGCCAGCAGCCATTTGACAGAGTTCGCGAACACCGGGGAGCTGTTTTTT. Protein product: CASSHLTEFANTGELFF. This chain uses TRBV4-1 with TRBJ2-2; D is perhaps TRBD1 (5 bases). The CDR3 has 17 amino acids. V was pared by 3 bases and J by 0 bases, with 14 bases between. Germline V gene sequence: CDR1 MGHRA, CDR2 YSYEKL.

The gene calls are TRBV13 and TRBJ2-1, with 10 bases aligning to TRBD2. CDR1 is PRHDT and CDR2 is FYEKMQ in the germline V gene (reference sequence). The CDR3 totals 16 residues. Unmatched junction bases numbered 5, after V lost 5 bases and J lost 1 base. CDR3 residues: CASSGLADSSYNEQFF. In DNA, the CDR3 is TGTGCCAGCAGCGGACTAGCGGATTCGTCCTACAATGAGCAGTTCTTC.

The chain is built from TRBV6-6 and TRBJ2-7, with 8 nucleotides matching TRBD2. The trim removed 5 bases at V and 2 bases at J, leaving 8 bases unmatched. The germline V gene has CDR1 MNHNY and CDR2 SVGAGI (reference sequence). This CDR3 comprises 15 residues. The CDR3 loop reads CASSPGLAGPYEQYF. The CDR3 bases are TGTGCCAGCAGTCCAGGACTAGCCGGTCCCTACGAGCAGTACTTC.

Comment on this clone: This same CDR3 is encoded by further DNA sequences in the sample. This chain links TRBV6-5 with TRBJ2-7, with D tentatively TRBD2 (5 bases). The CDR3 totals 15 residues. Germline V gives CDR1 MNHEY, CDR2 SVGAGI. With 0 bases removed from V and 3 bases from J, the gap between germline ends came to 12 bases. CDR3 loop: CASSYSLDSSYEQYF. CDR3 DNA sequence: TGTGCCAGCAGTTACTCGCTGGACTCAAGCTACGAGCAGTACTTC.